These 26 T cell receptor beta chains originate from one sample sequenced in a study of T cell responses to AZD1222 COVID-19 vaccine. Assay used: immunoSEQ multiplex PCR; TCRdb lists only in-frame clones, some missing. The sample has more than 150,000 clones, about 91% seen once. The sequencing used peripheral blood, collected on day 0 of AZD1222 vaccination. These receptors were taken from an adult in good health.

CDR3 sequence (DNA): TGTGCCAGCAGCTTTTCCAGGATCGGCTATGGCTACACCTTC. Translation gives CASSFSRIGYGYTF. The genes are TRBV11-2 and TRBJ1-2; D remains ambiguous. In germline, CDR1 is SGHAT, CDR2 FQNNGV. The CDR3 runs to 14 residues. The germline V and J ends were trimmed by 3 bases and 4 bases, with 12 bases remaining between them.

Note on this clone: A read error may account for a junction end that differs from germline. The chain carries TRBV6-5 and TRBJ2-7, with TRBD1 matching over 9 bases. CDR3 length: 15 residues. Germline CDR1 and CDR2: MNHEY and SVGAGI. For the CDR3, the DNA is TGTGCCAGCAGTTCCACCGGGACAGGGCAACCCGAATACCACTTC. Amino acid sequence: CASSSTGTGQPEYHF.

This chain links TRBV5-4 with TRBJ2-5; possibly TRBD1 for D (5 bases). CDR1 is SGHNT and CDR2 is YYREEE in the germline V gene (reference sequence). CDR3 length equals 14 residues. V was pared by 4 bases and J by 1 base, with 11 bases between. The CDR3 sequence is CASSPQAPQETQYF. CDR3 DNA sequence: TGTGCCAGCAGCCCACAGGCCCCCCAAGAGACCCAGTACTTC. Looking up the rest from reference TRBV5-4 and TRBJ2-5 gives the full variable domain: ETGVTQSPTHLIKTRGQQVTLRCSSQSGHNTVSWYQQALGQGPQFIFQYYREEENGRGNFPPRFSGLQFPNYSSELNVNALELDDSALYLCASSPQAPQETQYFGPGTRLLVL.

This chain joins TRBV6-5 and TRBJ2-3, with D uncertain. Looked up from germline, CDR1 is MNHEY and CDR2 is SVGAGI. Trimming left V 8 bases short and J 4 bases short, with 7 bases between. CDR3 length: 11 residues. CDR3 sequence: CASLGPDTQYF. The DNA of the CDR3 is TGTGCCAGCCTAGGGCCAGATACGCAGTATTTT.

CDR3 sequence (DNA): TGTGCCAGCGGGGGACAGGGAGGAGAGACCCAGTACTTC. It encodes CASGGQGGETQYF. The V and J genes are TRBV12-3 or TRBV12-4 and TRBJ2-5; TRBD1 aligns across 9 bases. The V segment lost 8 bases and the J segment 4 bases; nucleotides outside the gene matches: 5. The CDR3 sequence is 13 residues long.

The chain recombines TRBV6-4 with TRBJ1-6, with 10 bases aligning to TRBD1. The V segment lost 6 bases and the J segment 9 bases; nucleotides outside the gene matches: 5. Germline CDR1 and CDR2: MRHNA and SNTAGT. The CDR3 loop spans 14 amino acids. The CDR3 reads CASSLTGGGSPLHF. For the CDR3, the DNA is TGTGCCAGCAGCCTGACAGGGGGCGGTTCACCCCTCCACTTT.

This sequence joins TRBV18 and TRBJ2-1; TRBD2 matches at 11 bases. In germline, CDR1 is KGHSH, CDR2 LQKENI. The V gene end was trimmed by 3 bases and the J gene end by 0 bases; junction bases not matched to a gene: 10. This CDR3 contains 19 residues. The DNA of the CDR3 is TGTGCCAGCTCACCCGGACCGGGACTAGCGGAGAGCTCCTACAATGAGCAGTTCTTC. Translated, it gives CASSPGPGLAESSYNEQFF.

As regards this clone: This sample also contains other DNA sequences that code for the same CDR3. The chain recombines TRBV6-5 with TRBJ1-2, with D hard to call. Germline CDR1 MNHEY, CDR2 SVGAGI. The CDR3 spans 11 residues. V was cut by 2 bases and J by 8 bases, with 6 bases left in between. CDR3 amino acids: CASSYKGGYTF. The CDR3 DNA reads as TGTGCCAGCAGTTACAAGGGAGGCTACACCTTC.

The chain carries TRBV19 and TRBJ1-3; D call uncertain. V was pared by 4 bases and J by 2 bases, with 18 bases between. CDR1 is LNHDA, CDR2 SQIVND, per germline (reference sequence). This CDR3 region has 17 residues. CDR3 nucleotides: TGTGCCAGTAGTACTCGGGTCGGGCCGTCGGCTGGAAACACCATATATTTT. It specifies CASSTRVGPSAGNTIYF.

V gene TRBV16 combines with J gene TRBJ1-5; D is possibly TRBD1 (5 bases). The V end was cut by 3 bases, the J end by 0 bases, with 12 bases between. This CDR3 contains 16 residues. Germline V gene data show CDR1 as KGHSY and CDR2 as FQNENV. Here the CDR3 reads CASSQQTEHSNQPQHF. CDR3 nucleotides: TGTGCCAGCAGCCAGCAGACAGAGCATAGCAATCAGCCCCAGCATTTT. Together with reference TRBV16 and TRBJ1-5, the CDR3 gives the full variable domain: GEEVAQTPKHLVRGEGQKAKLYCAPIKGHSYVFWYQQVLKNEFKFLISFQNENVFDETGMPKERFSAKCLPNSPCSLEIQATKLEDSAVYFCASSQQTEHSNQPQHFGDGTRLSIL.

The chain combines TRBV6-6 with TRBJ1-3, with 8 bases matching TRBD1. J was trimmed by 9 bases and V by 6 bases; bases with no gene match: 10. The germline gives CDR1 MNHNY, CDR2 SVGAGI (reference sequence). The CDR3 runs 14 residues. The CDR3 is CASSQGQASFTIYF. The CDR3 DNA is TGTGCCAGCAGCCAGGGACAGGCCTCTTTCACCATATATTTT.

The genes are TRBV4-1 and TRBJ2-7; TRBD2 matches 7 bases. The germline CDR1 and CDR2 sequences are MGHRA and YSYEKL. This CDR3 contains 16 residues. After removal of 0 bases from V and 0 bases from J, the junction contained 5 bases not matched to a gene. CDR3 in amino acids: CASSQDGGGPSYEQYF. The CDR3 DNA follows: TGCGCCAGCAGCCAAGACGGCGGGGGACCCTCCTACGAGCAGTACTTC.

The chain carries TRBV15 and TRBJ2-7; TRBD1 agrees at 7 bases. Per the germline V gene, CDR1 is LNHNV and CDR2 is YYDKDF (reference sequence). The trim removed 2 bases at V and 3 bases at J, leaving 7 bases unmatched. CDR3 length: 15 amino acids. This CDR3 reads CATSRSIGTDYEQYF. CDR3 bases: TGTGCCACCAGCAGATCCATCGGGACAGACTACGAGCAGTACTTC. Full variable domain (rest looked up from reference TRBV15 and TRBJ2-7): DAMVIQNPRYQVTQFGKPVTLSCSQTLNHNVMYWYQQKSSQAPKLLFHYYDKDFNNEADTPDNFQSRRPNTSFCFLDIRSPGLGDTAMYLCATSRSIGTDYEQYFGPGTRLTVT.

V usage is TRBV27 and J usage is TRBJ1-4, with D possibly matching TRBD1 (5 bases). Germline-derived CDR1 and CDR2 are MNHEY and SMNVEV (reference sequence). V was shortened by 7 bases and J by 4 bases, with 19 bases between the two germline ends. The CDR3 is 16 amino acids. The CDR3 sequence is CASKGNPREYNEKLFF. In nucleotides, the CDR3 is TGTGCCAGCAAAGGGAATCCCAGGGAGTATAATGAAAAACTGTTTTTT.

The chain joins TRBV6-5 to TRBJ1-6, with D unclear. The CDR3 covers 13 residues. Germline-derived CDR1 and CDR2 are MNHEY and SVGAGI. The V and J ends lost 0 bases and 5 bases respectively, with 2 bases between them. The CDR3 nucleotides are TGTGCCAGCAGTTACTCGAATAATTCACCCCTCCACTTT. It encodes CASSYSNNSPLHF.

This clone was observed once. J is TRBJ2-1 and V is TRBV7-9, with TRBD2 identical over 12 bases. Trimming at V came to 4 bases and at J to 7 bases, leaving 11 bases not matched to a gene. The CDR3 sequence is 17 residues long. CDR1 is SEHNR, CDR2 FQNEAQ, per germline (reference sequence). The CDR3 sequence: CASSSLRTSGKGNEQFF. In DNA, the CDR3 is TGTGCCAGCAGCTCGCTGCGGACTAGCGGGAAAGGTAATGAGCAGTTCTTC.

The chain joins TRBV2 to TRBJ1-6; D is unclear. In germline, CDR1 is SNHLY, CDR2 FYNNEI. V lost 7 bases and J lost 0, with 19 bases in between. The CDR3 length is 18 residues. CDR3 nucleotide sequence: TGTGCCAGCACCACTCCCGGGGTTGCGAGCTCCTATAATTCACCCCTCCACTTT. Translating it yields CASTTPGVASSYNSPLHF.

The rearrangement uses TRBV10-3 and TRBJ1-1; D is uncertain. The CDR3 is made up of 14 amino acids. The germline V gene encodes CDR1 ENHRY and CDR2 SYGVKD. The V end lost 3 bases, the J end lost 4 bases, and 12 bases lay between the germline ends. The CDR3 here is CAISDAAPTTEAFF. Here the CDR3 DNA reads TGTGCCATCAGTGACGCGGCCCCTACCACTGAAGCTTTCTTT.

The CDR3 nucleotides read TGTGCCAGCAGTGTCGGGACATCGTACAATGAGCAGTTCTTC. This gives the protein CASSVGTSYNEQFF. The V gene is TRBV25-1, the J gene TRBJ2-1; weak D call: TRBD1 (6 bases). CDR1 is MGHDK, CDR2 SYGVNS, per germline. CDR3 size: 14 residues. Trimming took off 4 bases at V and 4 bases at J, with 11 bases between the two ends.

Concerning this clone: Other DNA sequences in the sample encode the same CDR3. The chain carries TRBV6-2 or TRBV6-3 and TRBJ2-7; 8 bases agree with TRBD1. CDR3 size: 14 residues. CDR1 MNHEY and CDR2 SVGEGT come from the germline V gene. The trim removed 4 bases at V and 2 bases at J, leaving 4 bases unmatched. The CDR3: CASSSRTGTYEQYF. The CDR3 region has the DNA TGTGCCAGCAGTTCTAGGACAGGGACCTACGAGCAGTACTTC.

The chain couples TRBV7-2 to TRBJ1-5; tentatively, D is TRBD1 (5 bases). V lost 1 base and J 7 bases, leaving 14 bases between the germline ends. There are 15 residues in the CDR3. Germline V gene sequence: CDR1 SGHTA, CDR2 FQGNSA. DNA for the CDR3: TGTGCCAGCAGCTTAGATCGGGGGGTCGTGCAGCCCCAGCATTTT. Encoded protein: CASSLDRGVVQPQHF.

The chain employs TRBV5-1 and TRBJ2-7; 8 nucleotides agree with TRBD1. V dropped 0 bases and J dropped 7; count of bases not matched to a gene: 9. This CDR3 comprises 15 residues. Germline assignment: CDR1 SGHRS and CDR2 YFSETQ. CDR3 residues: CASSLEGQGMREQYF. The CDR3 bases are TGCGCCAGCAGCTTGGAAGGACAGGGAATGAGGGAGCAGTACTTC.

CDR3 residues: CASSLVWSKNQPQHF. CDR3 nucleotides: TGTGCCAGCAGCTTAGTTTGGTCAAAAAATCAGCCCCAGCATTTT. The gene calls are TRBV7-2 and TRBJ1-5; D uncertain. V gave up 1 base and J gave up 4 bases, with 11 bases separating them. Germline CDR1 is SGHTA and CDR2 is FQGNSA. This CDR3 is 15 amino acids long.

The CDR3 region has the DNA TGTGCCAGCAGCCTCGGGGCAGGGTTCTACAACGAGCAGTACTTC. It yields the protein CASSLGAGFYNEQYF. V and J are TRBV6-5 and TRBJ2-7; D tentatively reads TRBD1 or TRBD2 (5 bases each). CDR1 and CDR2 (germline): MNHEY, SVGAGI. The V end lost 6 bases, the J end lost 5 bases, and 20 bases lay between the germline ends. There are 15 residues in the CDR3.

The chain joins TRBV10-1 to TRBJ2-3; weak D call: TRBD2 (5 bases). Germline V gene lookup returns CDR1 WNHNN and CDR2 SYGVQD (reference sequence). CDR3 length: 15 residues. The V and J ends lost 1 base and 3 bases respectively, with 11 bases between them. The CDR3 region is CASSEYGIATDTQYF. The CDR3 nucleotides read TGCGCCAGCAGTGAGTACGGGATCGCGACAGATACGCAGTATTTT.

This clone appeared once. The DNA of the CDR3 is TGTGCCAGCTCACCGGGACAGGGGCTCTACGAGCAGTACTTC. Translation: CASSPGQGLYEQYF. J is TRBJ2-7 and V is TRBV18; 10 bases are a match to TRBD1. V lost 3 bases and J lost 3; bases outside the gene matches: 2. Germline-derived CDR1 and CDR2 are KGHSH and LQKENI. The CDR3 has 14 residues.